There are a few counts of the clone carrying this TCR beta chain. This specimen belongs to a study of response to subunit inactivated influenza vaccine. V lost 0 bases to trimming and J lost 9 bases, with 9 bases between them. This CDR3 comprises 13 residues. Germline-derived CDR1 and CDR2 are LNHNV and YYDKDF (reference sequence). One entry per CDR3 protein, called by TCRdb with MiXCR from the RT-PCR reads. Found here are almost 250,000 distinct CDR3 sequences, 10% to 15% of them singletons; the top ten hold 7.8%. The V call is TRBV15, the J call TRBJ2-1; D is unclear. The sample here was non-naive T cells sorted from PBMCs, taken 14 days before vaccination. This TCR came from a man aged 50 to 60 who received an inactivated influenza vaccine. The CDR3 DNA reads as TGTGCCACCAGCAGAGATGTGCCTTTTGAGCAGTTCTTC. Amino acids: CATSRDVPFEQFF.